The rows below give T cell receptor beta chains drawn from one sample of a study of early stage breast cancer tumors. The assay was immunoSEQ multiplex PCR, and TCRdb's table has in-frame clones only and misses some. The sample yields some 11,000 clones, under 85% seen once. The sequencing sample was made of breast tumor tissue. The receptors here all came from a person between 65 and 79 years old with breast cancer. Both conserved end residues are part of each CDR3. Each record gives: V gene, CDR3 protein.

>TRBV7-2
CASSLGAISYEQYF
>TRBV7-2
CASSLESGAGYEQFF
>TRBV9
CASSARRRGPTDTQYF
>TRBV5-1
CASSSRQGATYEQYF
>TRBV10-1
CASSDPTSRSYSNQPQHF
>TRBV7-3
CASSPSGSPYEQYF
>TRBV6-1
CASSGGGYNYGYTF
>TRBV29-1
CSVADLRDRGEAFF
>TRBV5-6
CASSLRGLAGVRTDTQYF
>TRBV7-2
CASSSTGGNQPQHF
>TRBV7-8
CASSFDFLGNQPQHF
>TRBV30
CAWMGQVTDTQYF
>TRBV10-3
CAIKDRGSSYEQYF
>TRBV7-8
CASSLGWQGNSPLHF
>TRBV7-2
CASSLGTGVSEQYF
>TRBV5-1
CASSPLGQGAGELFF
>TRBV2
CASSESQGYYGYTF